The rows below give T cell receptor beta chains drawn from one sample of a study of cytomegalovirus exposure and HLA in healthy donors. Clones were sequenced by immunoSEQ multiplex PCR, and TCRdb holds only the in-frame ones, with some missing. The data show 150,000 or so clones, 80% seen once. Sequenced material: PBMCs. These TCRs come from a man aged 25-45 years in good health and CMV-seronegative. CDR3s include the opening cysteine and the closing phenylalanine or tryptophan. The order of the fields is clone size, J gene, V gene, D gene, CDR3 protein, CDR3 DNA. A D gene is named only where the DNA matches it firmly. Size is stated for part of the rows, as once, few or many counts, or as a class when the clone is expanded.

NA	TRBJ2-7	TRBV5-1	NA	CASSPGTSGYEQYF	TGCGCCAGCAGCCCCGGGACAAGTGGCTACGAGCAGTACTTC
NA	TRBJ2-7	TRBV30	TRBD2	CAWSVRGGADEQYF	TGTGCCTGGAGTGTACGGGGGGGCGCGGACGAGCAGTACTTC
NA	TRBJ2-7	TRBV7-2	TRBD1	CASSIRDRVTREQYF	TGTGCCAGCAGCATCCGGGACAGGGTCACGCGGGAGCAGTACTTC
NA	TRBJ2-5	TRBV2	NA	CASSAEETQYF	TGTGCCAGCAGTGCCGAAGAGACCCAGTACTTC
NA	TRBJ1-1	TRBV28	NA	CASTRNTEAFF	TGTGCCAGCACCAGGAACACTGAAGCTTTCTTT
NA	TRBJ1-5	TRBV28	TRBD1	CASSKGTGPSNQPQHF	TGTGCCAGCAGTAAAGGGACAGGGCCTTCTAATCAGCCCCAGCATTTT
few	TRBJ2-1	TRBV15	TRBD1	CATSRRGTGPNEQFF	TGTGCCACCAGCAGGCGCGGGACAGGCCCCAATGAGCAGTTCTTC
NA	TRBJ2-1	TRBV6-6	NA	CASSLLAYEQFF	TGTGCCAGCAGTCTACTAGCTTATGAGCAGTTCTTC
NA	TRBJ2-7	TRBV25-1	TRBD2	CASSDGAGGPYEQYF	TGTGCCAGCAGTGATGGGGCGGGAGGGCCTTACGAGCAGTACTTC
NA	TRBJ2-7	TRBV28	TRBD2	CASSLAGAPYEQYF	TGTGCCAGCAGCCTAGCGGGAGCCCCCTACGAGCAGTACTTC
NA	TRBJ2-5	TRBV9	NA	CASSVSYQETQYF	TGTGCCAGCAGCGTCTCGTACCAAGAGACCCAGTACTTC
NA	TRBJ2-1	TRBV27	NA	CASTKLGDRSGNEQFF	TGTGCCAGCACCAAATTGGGTGACAGGTCGGGCAATGAGCAGTTCTTC
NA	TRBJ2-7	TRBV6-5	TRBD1	CASSSGQGSNEQYF	TGTGCCAGCAGCTCCGGACAGGGCTCGAACGAGCAGTACTTC
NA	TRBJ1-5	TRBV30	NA	CAWSVGHNQPQHF	TGTGCCTGGAGTGTCGGTCACAATCAGCCCCAGCATTTT
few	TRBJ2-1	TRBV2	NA	CASSELRQANEQFF	TGTGCCAGCAGTGAATTACGACAGGCAAATGAGCAGTTCTTC
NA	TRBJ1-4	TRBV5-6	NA	CASSSPPGDEKLFF	TGTGCCAGCAGCTCACCTCCGGGGGATGAAAAACTGTTTTTT
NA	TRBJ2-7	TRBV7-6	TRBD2	CASSLESGSGGEQYF	TGTGCCAGCAGCTTAGAGAGCGGGAGCGGAGGCGAGCAGTACTTC
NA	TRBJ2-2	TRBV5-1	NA	CASSLDGARIGELFF	TGCGCCAGCAGCTTGGATGGGGCCAGGATCGGGGAGCTGTTTTTT
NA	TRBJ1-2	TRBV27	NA	CASSYRANYGYTF	TGTGCCAGCAGTTACAGAGCTAACTATGGCTACACCTTC
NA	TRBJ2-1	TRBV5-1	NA	CASSPQGSRYNEQFF	TGCGCCAGCAGTCCACAGGGCTCCCGTTACAATGAGCAGTTCTTC
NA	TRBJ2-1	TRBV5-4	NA	CASSLVGSSYNEQFF	TGTGCCAGCAGCTTGGTCGGGAGCTCCTACAATGAGCAGTTCTTC
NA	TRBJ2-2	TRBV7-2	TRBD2	CASTLRLADTGELFF	TGTGCCAGCACCCTAAGACTAGCGGACACCGGGGAGCTGTTTTTT
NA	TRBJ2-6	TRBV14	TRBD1	CASSDYRGVGSGANVLTF	TGTGCCAGCAGCGATTACAGGGGAGTCGGCTCTGGGGCCAACGTCCTGACTTTC
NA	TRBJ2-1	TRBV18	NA	CASSPTGFNEQFF	TGTGCCAGCTCACCCACAGGGTTCAATGAGCAGTTCTTC
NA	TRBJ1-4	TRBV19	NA	CASRSDREKLFF	TGTGCCAGCCGTTCCGACAGGGAAAAACTGTTTTTT
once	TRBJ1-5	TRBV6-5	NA	CASSYSGRRGNQPQHF	TGTGCCAGCAGTTACTCGGGGAGAAGAGGCAATCAGCCCCAGCATTTT
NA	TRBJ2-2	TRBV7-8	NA	CASSPPGLNTGELFF	TGTGCCAGCAGCCCCCCGGGACTGAACACCGGGGAGCTGTTTTTT
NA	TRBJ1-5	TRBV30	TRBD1	CAWSVRQGVGQPQHF	TGTGCCTGGAGTGTACGACAGGGAGTTGGGCAGCCCCAGCATTTT
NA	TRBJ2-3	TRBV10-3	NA	CAISEPRGGTDTQYF	TGTGCCATCAGTGAACCCCGGGGAGGCACAGATACGCAGTATTTT
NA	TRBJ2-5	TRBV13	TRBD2	CASSETGLAGVRETQYF	TGTGCCAGCAGCGAAACGGGACTAGCGGGAGTTAGGGAGACCCAGTACTTC
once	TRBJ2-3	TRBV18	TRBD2	CASSLAGVGDTQYF	TGTGCCAGCTCACTGGCGGGAGTAGGAGATACGCAGTATTTT
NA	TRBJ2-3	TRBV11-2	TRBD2	CASSSPAGGGADTQYF	TGTGCCAGCAGCTCCCCAGCGGGGGGAGGGGCAGATACGCAGTATTTT
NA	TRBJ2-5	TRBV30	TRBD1	CAWTKGQYQETQYF	TGTGCCTGGACCAAGGGACAGTACCAAGAGACCCAGTACTTC
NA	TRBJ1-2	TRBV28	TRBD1	CASSLRDRGLANYGYTF	TGTGCCAGCAGTTTAAGGGACAGGGGACTCGCTAACTATGGCTACACCTTC
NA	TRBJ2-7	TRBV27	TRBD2	CASSLSGLAANYEQYF	TGTGCCAGCAGTTTATCGGGACTAGCGGCAAACTACGAGCAGTACTTC
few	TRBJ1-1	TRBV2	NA	CASRGQWNTEAFF	TGTGCCAGCAGGGGACAATGGAACACTGAAGCTTTCTTT
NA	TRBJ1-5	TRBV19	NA	CASSPLRGAGQPQHF	TGTGCCAGTAGTCCATTACGGGGGGCGGGTCAGCCCCAGCATTTT
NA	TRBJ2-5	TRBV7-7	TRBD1	CASSLDRGTSNQETQYF	TGTGCTAGCAGCCTAGACAGGGGAACGTCAAACCAAGAGACCCAGTACTTC
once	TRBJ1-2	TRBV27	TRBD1	CASSANRGANYGYTF	TGTGCCAGCAGTGCCAACAGGGGGGCTAACTATGGCTACACCTTC
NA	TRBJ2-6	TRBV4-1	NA	CASSQESRRQQRANVLTF	TGCGCCAGCAGCCAAGAAAGCCGGCGGCAGCAAAGGGCCAACGTCCTGACTTTC
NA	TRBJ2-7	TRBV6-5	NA	CASSGLGHEQYF	TGTGCCAGCAGTGGCCTGGGGCACGAGCAGTACTTC
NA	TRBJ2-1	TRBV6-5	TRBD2	CASSYGRRGGADEQFF	TGTGCCAGCAGTTACGGTAGGCGCGGGGGGGCCGATGAGCAGTTCTTC
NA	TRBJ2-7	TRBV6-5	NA	CASSYSRPPGYEQYF	TGTGCCAGCAGTTACTCGAGGCCCCCCGGATACGAGCAGTACTTC
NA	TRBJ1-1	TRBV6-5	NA	CASSGYGGFTEAFF	TGTGCCAGCAGTGGCTATGGGGGGTTCACTGAAGCTTTCTTT
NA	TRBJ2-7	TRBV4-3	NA	CASSQDLEDYYEQYF	TGCGCCAGCAGCCAAGATCTTGAGGATTACTACGAGCAGTACTTC
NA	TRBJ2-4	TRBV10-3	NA	CAISGGTNTKNIQYF	TGTGCCATCAGTGGTGGGACAAACACAAAAAACATTCAGTACTTC
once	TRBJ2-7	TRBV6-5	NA	CASRQAYEQYF	TGTGCCAGCAGACAGGCATACGAGCAGTACTTC
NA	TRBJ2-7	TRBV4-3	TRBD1	CASSQNRGDEQYF	TGCGCCAGCAGCCAGAACAGGGGAGACGAGCAGTACTTC
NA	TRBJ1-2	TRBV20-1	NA	CSGPGPLGYTF	TGCAGTGGCCCAGGCCCCCTTGGCTACACCTTC
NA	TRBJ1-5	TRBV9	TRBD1	CASSPTGGSNQPQHF	TGTGCCAGCAGCCCCACAGGGGGGAGCAATCAGCCCCAGCATTTT
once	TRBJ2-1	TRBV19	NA	CASSFGTSLSYNEQFF	TGTGCCAGTAGTTTTGGGACTTCTCTATCCTACAATGAGCAGTTCTTC
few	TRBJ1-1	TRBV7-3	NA	CASSLIPAEANTEAFF	TGTGCCAGCAGCTTAATACCCGCAGAGGCGAACACTGAAGCTTTCTTT
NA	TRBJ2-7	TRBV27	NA	CASSLVWEVGYEQYF	TGTGCCAGCAGTTTAGTTTGGGAGGTCGGGTACGAGCAGTACTTC
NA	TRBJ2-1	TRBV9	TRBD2	CASSVDGGEYNEQFF	TGTGCCAGCAGCGTCGATGGGGGGGAATACAATGAGCAGTTCTTC
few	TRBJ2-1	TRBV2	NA	CASRDSGAPYNEQFF	TGTGCCAGCAGGGATAGCGGAGCCCCCTACAATGAGCAGTTCTTC
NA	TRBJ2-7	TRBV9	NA	CASSVEWRASSYEQYF	TGTGCCAGCAGCGTAGAATGGCGGGCGAGCTCCTACGAGCAGTACTTC
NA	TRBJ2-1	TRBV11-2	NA	CASAGLISSYNEQFF	TGTGCCAGCGCGGGGCTGATTAGCTCCTACAATGAGCAGTTCTTC
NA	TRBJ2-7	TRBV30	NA	CALSTTGNPYEQYF	TGTGCCTTATCAACTACAGGGAACCCTTACGAGCAGTACTTC